The rows below give T cell receptor beta chains drawn from one sample of a study of tumor-infiltrating lymphocytes in oesophageal squamous cell carcinoma. Each CDR3 protein gets one entry after TCRdb re-called the PCR reads with MiXCR. The table includes 23,000 or so distinct CDR3 sequences, around 34% detected once. The specimen sequenced was esophageal tumor tissue. The receptors come from a female donor with esophageal squamous cell carcinoma. Both conserved end residues are part of each CDR3.

j_call	v_call	cdr3_aa
NA	TRBV4-1	CASSREVRSMDEQFF
TRBJ2-1	TRBV5-1	CASSLHSWTGYNEQFF
TRBJ2-1	TRBV12-3/TRBV12-4	CASTPLVALYNEQFF
TRBJ1-4	TRBV28	CASRLRQGPNEKLFF
TRBJ1-2	TRBV5-5	CASSLGQNSDYGYTF
TRBJ1-2	TRBV28	CASSETGVGYTF
TRBJ1-2	TRBV6-1	CASGQETYYGYTF
TRBJ2-4	TRBV4-1	CASSQDPAGSYNEQYF
TRBJ1-1	TRBV19	CASSIQSGTEAFF
TRBJ2-7	TRBV5-1	CASSLVAVSSYEQYF
TRBJ2-6	TRBV11-2	CASSVTLVGASGANVLTF
TRBJ2-7	TRBV11-2	CASSLVSVHEQYF
TRBJ2-7	TRBV2	CASSEAPGPAYEQYF
TRBJ1-2	TRBV7-2	CASSLGGGQGYYGYTF
NA	TRBV2	CASRQAGPPNEQFF
TRBJ2-5	TRBV5-1	CASSLLGDRETQYF
NA	TRBV4-1	CASSQEAGATYEQYF
TRBJ2-7	TRBV19	CASSTRREKGYEQYF
TRBJ2-1	TRBV11-3	CASSKGLAGGYDEQFF
TRBJ2-1	TRBV11-2	CASSPRGSGGDNEQFF
NA	TRBV6-1	CASSVPGQPGGYTF
TRBJ2-3	TRBV7-6	CASNLAGTDTQYF
TRBJ2-1	TRBV7-6	CASSPPIAQQQFF
TRBJ2-1	TRBV7-4	CASSFNHNEQFF
TRBJ2-7	TRBV6-1	CASSQTGTGPFEQYF
TRBJ1-5	TRBV28	CASRPDISNQPQHF
TRBJ2-3	TRBV10-3	CAIRIAGGDTDTQYF
TRBJ1-5	TRBV28	CASSPTLNRNNQPQHF
TRBJ2-7	TRBV2	CASSFQYGANNEQYF
NA	TRBV7-3	CASSSGRDLHNEQFF
TRBJ2-1	TRBV7-2	CASSDTSGNYNEQFF
TRBJ2-5	TRBV7-9	CASSPRGEETQYF
NA	TRBV6-6	CASSYLGGGYEQFF
TRBJ2-4	TRBV5-6	CASSFDLAKNIQYF
TRBJ2-1	TRBV7-9	CASSLASGLRQFF
TRBJ2-3	TRBV4-2	CASSQDQGQRGTDTQYF
TRBJ2-5	TRBV7-2	CASSLRPSGRMRQETQYF
NA	TRBV19	CASSIMGQGKYEQYF
TRBJ2-4	TRBV7-4	CASRESPPGRFAKNIQYF
TRBJ2-5	TRBV7-2	CASRRALYNEQYF
TRBJ2-5	TRBV28	CASSLEGGETQYF
TRBJ2-1	TRBV6-1	CASSQSPGGSYNEQFF